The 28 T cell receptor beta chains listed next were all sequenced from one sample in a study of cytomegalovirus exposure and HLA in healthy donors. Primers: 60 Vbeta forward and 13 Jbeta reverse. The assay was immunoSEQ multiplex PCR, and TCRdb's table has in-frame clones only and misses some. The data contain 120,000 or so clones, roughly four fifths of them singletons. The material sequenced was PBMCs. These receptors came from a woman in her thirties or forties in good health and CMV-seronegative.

CDR3 protein: CASSVDIYGTDTQYF. DNA of the CDR3: TGTGCCAGCAGCGTAGATATCTACGGCACAGATACGCAGTATTTT. The V call is TRBV9, the J call TRBJ2-3; D is unclear. The CDR3 runs to 15 residues. CDR1 and CDR2 (germline): SGDLS, YYNGEE. The V end was cut by 0 bases, the J end by 1 base, with 9 bases between.

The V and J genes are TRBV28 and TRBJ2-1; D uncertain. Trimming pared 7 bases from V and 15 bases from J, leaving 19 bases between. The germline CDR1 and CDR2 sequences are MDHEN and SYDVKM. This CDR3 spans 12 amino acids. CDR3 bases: TGTGCCAGCACCGCCTACGAAACGTATCGGTTCTTC. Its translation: CASTAYETYRFF.

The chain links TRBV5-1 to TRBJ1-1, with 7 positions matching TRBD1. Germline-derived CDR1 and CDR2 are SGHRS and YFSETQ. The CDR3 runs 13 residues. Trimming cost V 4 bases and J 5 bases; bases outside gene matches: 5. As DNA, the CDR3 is TGCGCCAGCAGCGATACAGGGGTAACTGAAGCTTTCTTT. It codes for CASSDTGVTEAFF.

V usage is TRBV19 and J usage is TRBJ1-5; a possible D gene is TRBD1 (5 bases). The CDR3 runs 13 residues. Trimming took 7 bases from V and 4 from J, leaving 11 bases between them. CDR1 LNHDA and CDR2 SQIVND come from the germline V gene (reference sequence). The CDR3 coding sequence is TGTGCCAGTACCTTCGACAGAAATCAGCCCCAGCATTTT. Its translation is CASTFDRNQPQHF.

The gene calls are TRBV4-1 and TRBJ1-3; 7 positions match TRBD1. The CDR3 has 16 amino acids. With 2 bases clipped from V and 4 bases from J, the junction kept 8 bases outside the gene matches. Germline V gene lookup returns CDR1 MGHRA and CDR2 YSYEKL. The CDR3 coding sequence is TGCGCCAGCAGCCAAACAGGGGCCACCCAGGGAAACACCATATATTTT. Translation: CASSQTGATQGNTIYF.

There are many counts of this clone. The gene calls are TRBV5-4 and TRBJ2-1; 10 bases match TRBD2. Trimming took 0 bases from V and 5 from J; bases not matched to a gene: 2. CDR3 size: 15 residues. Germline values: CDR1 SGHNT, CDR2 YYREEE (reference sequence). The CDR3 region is CASSLGGTSDNEQFF. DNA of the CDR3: TGTGCCAGCAGCTTGGGCGGGACTAGCGACAATGAGCAGTTCTTC.

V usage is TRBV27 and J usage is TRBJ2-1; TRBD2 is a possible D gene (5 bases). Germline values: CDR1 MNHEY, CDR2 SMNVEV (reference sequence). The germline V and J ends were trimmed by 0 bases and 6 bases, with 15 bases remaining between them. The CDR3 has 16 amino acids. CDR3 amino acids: CASSLSQGSITNEQFF. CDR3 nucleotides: TGTGCCAGCAGTTTATCGCAAGGGAGTATCACCAATGAGCAGTTCTTC.

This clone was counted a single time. CDR3 bases: TGTGCCAGCAGCTCCTCCGGGACTAGCGGTTCTACGCAGTATTTT. Residues: CASSSSGTSGSTQYF. The chain recombines TRBV5-4 with TRBJ2-3; 11 nucleotides align to TRBD2. The V gene's germline CDR1 is SGHNT and CDR2 YYREEE (reference sequence). This CDR3 is 15 amino acids long. The V segment lost 3 bases and the J segment 8 bases; nucleotides outside the gene matches: 8.

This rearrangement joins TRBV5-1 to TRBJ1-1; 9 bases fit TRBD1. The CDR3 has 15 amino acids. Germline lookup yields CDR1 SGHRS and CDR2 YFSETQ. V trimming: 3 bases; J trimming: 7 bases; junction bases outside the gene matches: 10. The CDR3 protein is CASSSGTGWDGEAFF. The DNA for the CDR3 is TGCGCCAGCAGCTCCGGGACAGGGTGGGACGGTGAAGCTTTCTTT.

CDR3 sequence reads: CASTKLDSSYEQYF. In DNA form, the CDR3 reads TGTGCCAGCACGAAATTGGACAGCTCCTACGAGCAGTACTTC. The chain has TRBV28 and TRBJ2-7; perhaps TRBD1 as D (6 bases). This CDR3 is built from 14 residues. Trimming pared 7 bases from V and 0 bases from J, leaving 13 bases between. Germline loops: CDR1 MDHEN, CDR2 SYDVKM.

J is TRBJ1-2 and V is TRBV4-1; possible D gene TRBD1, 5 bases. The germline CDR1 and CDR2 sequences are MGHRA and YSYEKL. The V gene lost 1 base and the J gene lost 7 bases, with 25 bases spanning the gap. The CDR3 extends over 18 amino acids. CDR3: CASSQGRGRMEGIGGYTF. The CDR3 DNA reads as TGCGCCAGCAGCCAAGGGCGGGGACGTATGGAGGGAATCGGTGGCTACACCTTC.

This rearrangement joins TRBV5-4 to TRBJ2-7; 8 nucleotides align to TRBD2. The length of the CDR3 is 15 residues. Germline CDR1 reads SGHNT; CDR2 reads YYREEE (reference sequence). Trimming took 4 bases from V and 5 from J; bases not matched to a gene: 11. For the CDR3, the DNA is TGTGCCAGCAGCCCGGCCGGGAGGGGAAGAGACGAGCAGTACTTC. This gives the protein CASSPAGRGRDEQYF.

Here the CDR3 reads CASSPPQLGWEDRYEQYF. The CDR3 DNA sequence: TGTGCCAGCAGCCCACCACAACTCGGGTGGGAGGACCGCTACGAGCAGTACTTC. V gene TRBV7-9 combines with J gene TRBJ2-7; a weak D match, TRBD2 (6 bases). The germline V and J ends were trimmed by 5 bases and 3 bases, with 26 bases remaining between them. The CDR3 covers 18 residues. Per germline, CDR1 SEHNR and CDR2 FQNEAQ (reference sequence).

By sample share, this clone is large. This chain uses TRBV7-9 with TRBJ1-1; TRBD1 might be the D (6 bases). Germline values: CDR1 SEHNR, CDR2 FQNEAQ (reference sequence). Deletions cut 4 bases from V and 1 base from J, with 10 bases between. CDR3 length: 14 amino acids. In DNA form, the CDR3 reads TGTGCCAGCAGCTCAAGGGGGGGGAACACTGAAGCTTTCTTT. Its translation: CASSSRGGNTEAFF.

DNA of the CDR3: TGTGCCAGCCAGTCTAGCGGGAGGATCTATGAGCAGTTCTTC. It yields the protein CASQSSGRIYEQFF. V gene TRBV5-5 combines with J gene TRBJ2-1; TRBD2 agrees at 11 bases. CDR1 and CDR2 (germline): SGHKS, YYEKEE (reference sequence). Trimming at V came to 7 bases and at J to 8 bases, leaving 8 bases not matched to a gene. The CDR3 has 14 amino acids.

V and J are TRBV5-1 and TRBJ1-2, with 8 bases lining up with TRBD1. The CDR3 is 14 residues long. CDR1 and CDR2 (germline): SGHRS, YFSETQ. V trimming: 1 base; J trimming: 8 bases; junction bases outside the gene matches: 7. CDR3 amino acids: CASSLSQGANGYTF. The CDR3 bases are TGCGCCAGCAGCTTGTCCCAGGGGGCGAACGGCTACACCTTC.

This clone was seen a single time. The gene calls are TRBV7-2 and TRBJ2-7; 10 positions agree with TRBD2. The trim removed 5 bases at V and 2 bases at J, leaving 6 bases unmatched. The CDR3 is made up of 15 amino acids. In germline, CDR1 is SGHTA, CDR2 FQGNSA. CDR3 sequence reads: CASSPIAGGTYEQYF. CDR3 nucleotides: TGTGCCAGCAGCCCCATAGCGGGAGGAACCTACGAGCAGTACTTC.

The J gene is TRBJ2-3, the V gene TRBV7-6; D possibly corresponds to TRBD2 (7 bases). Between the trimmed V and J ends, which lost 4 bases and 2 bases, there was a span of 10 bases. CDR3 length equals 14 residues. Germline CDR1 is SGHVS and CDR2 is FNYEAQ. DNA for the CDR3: TGTGCCAGCAGCTGGGGGGGCCTCACAGATACGCAGTATTTT. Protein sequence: CASSWGGLTDTQYF.

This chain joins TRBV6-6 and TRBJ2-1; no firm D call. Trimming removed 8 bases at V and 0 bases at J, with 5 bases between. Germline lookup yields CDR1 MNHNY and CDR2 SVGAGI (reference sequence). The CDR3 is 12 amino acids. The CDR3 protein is CASWSSYNEQFF. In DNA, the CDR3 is TGTGCCAGCTGGAGCTCCTACAATGAGCAGTTCTTC.

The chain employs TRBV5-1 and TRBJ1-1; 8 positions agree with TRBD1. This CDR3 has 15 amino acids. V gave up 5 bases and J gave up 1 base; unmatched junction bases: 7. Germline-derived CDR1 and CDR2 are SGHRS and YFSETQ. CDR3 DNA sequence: TGCGCCAGCAGGTCGACCACAGGGGGGAACACTGAAGCTTTCTTT. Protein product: CASRSTTGGNTEAFF.

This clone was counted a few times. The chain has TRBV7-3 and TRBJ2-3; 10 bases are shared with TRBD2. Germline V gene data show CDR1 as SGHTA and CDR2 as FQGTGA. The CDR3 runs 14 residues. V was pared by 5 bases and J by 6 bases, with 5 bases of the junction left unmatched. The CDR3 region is CASSPLAGFDTQYF. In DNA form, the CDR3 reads TGTGCCAGCAGCCCACTAGCGGGATTTGATACGCAGTATTTT.

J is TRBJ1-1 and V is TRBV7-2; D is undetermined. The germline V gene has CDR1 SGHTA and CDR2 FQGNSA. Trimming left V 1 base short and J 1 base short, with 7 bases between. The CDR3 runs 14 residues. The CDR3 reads CASSLVTGNTEAFF. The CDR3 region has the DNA TGTGCCAGCAGCTTAGTTACCGGGAACACTGAAGCTTTCTTT.

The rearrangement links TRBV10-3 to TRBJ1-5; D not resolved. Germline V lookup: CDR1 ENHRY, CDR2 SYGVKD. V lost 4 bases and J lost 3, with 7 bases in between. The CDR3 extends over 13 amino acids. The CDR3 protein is CAISVEVNQPQHF. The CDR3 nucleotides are TGTGCCATCAGTGTGGAGGTCAATCAGCCCCAGCATTTT.

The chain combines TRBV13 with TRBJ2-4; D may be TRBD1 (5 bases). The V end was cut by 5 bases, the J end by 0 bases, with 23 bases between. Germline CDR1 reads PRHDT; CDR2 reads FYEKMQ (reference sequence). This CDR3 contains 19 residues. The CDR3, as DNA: TGTGCCAGCAGCCTAACGACAACCGGACACAACCTAGCCAAAAACATTCAGTACTTC. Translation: CASSLTTTGHNLAKNIQYF.

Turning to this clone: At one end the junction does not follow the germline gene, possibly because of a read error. This CDR3 is CASSVHYGTGDSGANGLTF. Here the CDR3 DNA reads TGTGCCAGCAGTGTCCACTACGGGACAGGAGACTCTGGGGCCAACGGCCTGACTTTC. V usage is TRBV27 and J usage is TRBJ2-6; 8 bases line up with TRBD1. In germline, CDR1 is MNHEY, CDR2 SMNVEV (reference sequence). The CDR3 extends over 19 amino acids. Using reference TRBV27 and TRBJ2-6 for the parts outside the CDR3, the full variable domain is EAQVTQNPRYLITVTGKKLTVTCSQNMNHEYMSWYRQDPGLGLRQIYYSMNVEVTDKGDVPEGYKVSRKEKRNFPLILESPSPNQTSLYFCASSVHYGTGDSGANGLTFGAGSRLTVL.

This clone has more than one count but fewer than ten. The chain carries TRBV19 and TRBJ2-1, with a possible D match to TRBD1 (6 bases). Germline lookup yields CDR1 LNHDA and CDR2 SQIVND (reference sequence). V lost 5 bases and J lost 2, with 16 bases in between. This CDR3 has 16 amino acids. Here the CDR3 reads CASSGDMGRAYNEQFF. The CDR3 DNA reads TGTGCCAGTAGTGGGGACATGGGGCGAGCCTACAATGAGCAGTTCTTC.

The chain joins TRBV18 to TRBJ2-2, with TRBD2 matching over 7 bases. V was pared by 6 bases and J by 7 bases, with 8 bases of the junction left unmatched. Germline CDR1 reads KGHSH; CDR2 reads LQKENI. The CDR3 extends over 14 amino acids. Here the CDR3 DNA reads TGTGCCAGCTCCCACGGACTAGACGGCGGGGAGCTGTTTTTT. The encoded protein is CASSHGLDGGELFF.

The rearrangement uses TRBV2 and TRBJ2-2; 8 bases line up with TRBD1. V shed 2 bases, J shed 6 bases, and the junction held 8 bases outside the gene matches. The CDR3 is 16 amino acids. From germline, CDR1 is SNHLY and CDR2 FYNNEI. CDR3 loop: CASSELGQGGAGELFF. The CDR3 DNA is TGTGCCAGCAGTGAATTAGGACAGGGAGGAGCCGGGGAGCTGTTTTTT.